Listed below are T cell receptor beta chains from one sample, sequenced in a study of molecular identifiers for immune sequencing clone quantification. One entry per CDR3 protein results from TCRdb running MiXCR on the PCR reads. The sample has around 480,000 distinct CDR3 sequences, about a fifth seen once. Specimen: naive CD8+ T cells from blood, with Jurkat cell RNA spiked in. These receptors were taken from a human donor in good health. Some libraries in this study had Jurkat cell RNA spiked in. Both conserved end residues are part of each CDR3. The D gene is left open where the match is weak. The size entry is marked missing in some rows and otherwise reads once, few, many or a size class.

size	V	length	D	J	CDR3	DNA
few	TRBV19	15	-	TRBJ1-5	CASSIASRGSQPQHF	TGTGCCAGTAGTATAGCATCTAGGGGCAGTCAGCCCCAGCATTTT
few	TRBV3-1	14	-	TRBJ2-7	CASSPPGLANEQYF	TGTGCCAGCAGCCCCCCCGGGTTGGCTAACGAGCAGTACTTC
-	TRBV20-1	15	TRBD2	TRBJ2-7	CSARAPTSGRVEQYF	TGCAGTGCTAGGGCCCCGACTAGCGGGAGAGTGGAGCAGTACTTC
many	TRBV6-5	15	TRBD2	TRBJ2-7	CASSVAGGTPYEQYF	TGTGCCAGCAGTGTAGCGGGGGGCACCCCCTACGAGCAGTACTTC
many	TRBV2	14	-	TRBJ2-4	CASSDRPDKNIQYF	TGTGCCAGCAGTGACAGGCCAGACAAAAACATTCAGTACTTC
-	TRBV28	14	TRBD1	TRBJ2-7	CASSDRVNPYEQYF	TGTGCCAGCAGCGACAGGGTTAATCCCTACGAGCAGTACTTC
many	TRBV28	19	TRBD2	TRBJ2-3	CASSSLAGGPVTNTDTQYF	TGTGCCAGCAGTTCGTTAGCGGGAGGGCCCGTAACAAACACAGATACGCAGTATTTT
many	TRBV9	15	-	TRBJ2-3	CASSGGPNARDTQYF	TGTGCCAGCAGCGGGGGACCCAACGCTAGGGATACGCAGTATTTT
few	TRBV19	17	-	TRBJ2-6	CASSALEGPSGANVLTF	TGTGCCAGTAGTGCCTTGGAGGGGCCCTCTGGGGCCAACGTCCTGACTTTC
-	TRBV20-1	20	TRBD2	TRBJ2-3	CSARETPGLAGDGPTDTQYF	TGCAGTGCTAGGGAAACTCCGGGACTAGCGGGAGATGGGCCCACAGATACGCAGTATTTT
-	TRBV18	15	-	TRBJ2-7	CASSPRAASSYEQYF	TGTGCCAGCTCACCCCGGGCAGCGAGCTCCTACGAGCAGTACTTC
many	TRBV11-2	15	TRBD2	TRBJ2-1	CASSFDTTSLNEQFF	TGTGCCAGCAGCTTTGATACGACTAGCCTAAATGAGCAGTTCTTC
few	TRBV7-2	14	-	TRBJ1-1	CASSFGASGTEAFF	TGTGCCAGCAGCTTCGGGGCGAGTGGCACTGAAGCTTTCTTT
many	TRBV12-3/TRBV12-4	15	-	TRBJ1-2	CASSPTGRALYGYTF	TGTGCCAGCAGCCCGACCGGGAGGGCCCTCTATGGCTACACCTTC
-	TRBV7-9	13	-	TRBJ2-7	CASSWGLPDEQYF	TGTGCCAGCAGCTGGGGACTCCCAGACGAGCAGTACTTC
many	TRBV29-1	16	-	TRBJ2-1	CSVIGAGAIGYNEQFF	TGCAGCGTTATTGGGGCGGGGGCAATAGGTTACAATGAGCAGTTCTTC
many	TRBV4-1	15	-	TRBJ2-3	CASSQELRSTDTQYF	TGCGCCAGCAGCCAAGAGTTGCGGAGCACAGATACGCAGTATTTT
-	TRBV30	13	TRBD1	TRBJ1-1	CAWDRGHGTEAFF	TGTGCCTGGGACAGGGGGCATGGGACTGAAGCTTTCTTT
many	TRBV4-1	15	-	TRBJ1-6	CASSLDRKEVPALHF	TGCGCCAGCAGCCTCGACCGGAAGGAGGTTCCGGCCCTCCACTTT
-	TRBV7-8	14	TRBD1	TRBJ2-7	CASSSGQWKNEQYF	TGTGCCAGCAGCTCGGGACAGTGGAAGAACGAGCAGTACTTC
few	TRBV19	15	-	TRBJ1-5	CASNLTDYSNQPQHF	TGTGCCAGTAATTTGACAGATTATAGCAATCAGCCCCAGCATTTT
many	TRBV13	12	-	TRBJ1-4	CASSLNMEKLFF	TGTGCCAGCAGCTTAAATATGGAAAAACTGTTTTTT
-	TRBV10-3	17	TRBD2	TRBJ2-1	CAIHTSGEAVSYNEQFF	TGTGCCATCCATACTAGCGGGGAGGCCGTCTCCTACAATGAGCAGTTCTTC
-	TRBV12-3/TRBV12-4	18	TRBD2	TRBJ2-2	CASSLPWGTSGSYGELFF	TGTGCCAGCAGTTTGCCATGGGGGACTAGCGGGAGCTACGGGGAGCTGTTTTTT
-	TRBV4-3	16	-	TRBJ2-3	CASSQVGGRGADTQYF	TGCGCCAGCAGCCAAGTAGGGGGGAGAGGGGCAGATACGCAGTATTTT
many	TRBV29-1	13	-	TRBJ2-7	CSVEQQDSYEQYF	TGCAGCGTTGAACAACAGGACTCCTACGAGCAGTACTTC
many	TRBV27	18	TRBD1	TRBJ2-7	CASSPYWTGARGSYEQYF	TGTGCCAGCAGTCCTTACTGGACAGGGGCAAGAGGGTCCTACGAGCAGTACTTC
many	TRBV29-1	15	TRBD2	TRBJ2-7	CSGLAQGTGTYEQYF	TGCAGCGGACTAGCGCAGGGTACTGGAACCTACGAGCAGTACTTC
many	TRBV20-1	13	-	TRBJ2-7	CSARGPLAPEQYF	TGCAGTGCTAGAGGTCCCCTAGCGCCCGAGCAGTACTTC
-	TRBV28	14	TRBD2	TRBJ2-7	CASLASGTTYEQYF	TGTGCCAGTTTGGCGAGCGGGACCACCTACGAGCAGTACTTC
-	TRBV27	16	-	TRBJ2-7	CASSILTGQRRYEQYF	TGTGCCAGCAGTATACTAACCGGACAGCGTAGATACGAGCAGTACTTC
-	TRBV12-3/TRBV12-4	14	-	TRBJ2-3	CASCFGGGADTQYF	TGTGCCAGCTGTTTTGGAGGAGGCGCAGATACGCAGTATTTT
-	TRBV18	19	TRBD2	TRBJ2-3	CASSPPGTSGSGGPDTQYF	TGTGCCAGCTCACCTCCCGGGACTAGCGGGAGTGGGGGCCCAGATACGCAGTATTTT
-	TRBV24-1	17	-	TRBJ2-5	CATSDYRPSLGGETQYF	TGTGCCACCAGTGATTACAGGCCCTCATTAGGAGGAGAGACCCAGTACTTC
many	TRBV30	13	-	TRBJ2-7	CAWKRGPSYEQYF	TGTGCCTGGAAGAGGGGACCCTCCTACGAGCAGTACTTC
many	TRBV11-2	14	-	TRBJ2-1	CASSLGGPYNEQFF	TGTGCCAGCAGCTTAGGCGGACCCTACAATGAGCAGTTCTTC
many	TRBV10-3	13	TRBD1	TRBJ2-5	CAIRPGQEETQYF	TGTGCCATCAGGCCGGGACAGGAAGAGACCCAGTACTTC
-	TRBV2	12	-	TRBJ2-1	CASSEPNNEQIF	TGTGCCAGCAGTGAACCTAACAATGAGCAGATCTTC
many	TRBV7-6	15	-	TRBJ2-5	CASRRAPLDQETQYF	TGTGCCAGTAGAAGGGCTCCCCTGGACCAAGAGACCCAGTACTTC
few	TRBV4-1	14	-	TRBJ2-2	CASSQDPGPGELFF	TGCGCCAGCAGCCAAGATCCTGGTCCCGGGGAGCTGTTTTTT
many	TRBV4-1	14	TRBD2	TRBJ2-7	CASSPASGGYEQYF	TGCGCCAGCAGCCCAGCTAGCGGGGGGTACGAGCAGTACTTC